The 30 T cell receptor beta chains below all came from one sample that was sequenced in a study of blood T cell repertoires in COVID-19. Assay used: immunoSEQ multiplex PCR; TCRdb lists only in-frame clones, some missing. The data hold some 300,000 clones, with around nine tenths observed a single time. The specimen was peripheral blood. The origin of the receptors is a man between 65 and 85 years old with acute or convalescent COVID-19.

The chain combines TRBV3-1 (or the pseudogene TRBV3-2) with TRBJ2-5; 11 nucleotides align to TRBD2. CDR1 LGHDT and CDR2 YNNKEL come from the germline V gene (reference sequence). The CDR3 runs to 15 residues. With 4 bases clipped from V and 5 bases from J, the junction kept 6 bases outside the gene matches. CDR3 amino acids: CASSPLAGGRETQYF. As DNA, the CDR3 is TGTGCCAGCAGCCCGTTAGCGGGGGGGCGGGAGACCCAGTACTTC.

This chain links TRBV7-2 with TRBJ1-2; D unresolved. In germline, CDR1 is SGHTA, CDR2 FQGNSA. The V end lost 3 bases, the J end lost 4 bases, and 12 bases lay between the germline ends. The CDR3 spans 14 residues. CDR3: CASSFGRLRYGYTF. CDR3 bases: TGTGCCAGCAGCTTTGGCAGACTACGCTATGGCTACACCTTC.

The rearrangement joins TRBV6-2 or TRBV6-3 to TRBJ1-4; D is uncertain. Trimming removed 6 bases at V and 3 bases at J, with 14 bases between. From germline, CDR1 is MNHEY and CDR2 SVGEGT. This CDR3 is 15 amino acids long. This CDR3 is CASSSLGQPNEKLFF. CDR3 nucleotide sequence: TGTGCCAGCAGCTCTCTTGGGCAGCCTAATGAAAAACTGTTTTTT.

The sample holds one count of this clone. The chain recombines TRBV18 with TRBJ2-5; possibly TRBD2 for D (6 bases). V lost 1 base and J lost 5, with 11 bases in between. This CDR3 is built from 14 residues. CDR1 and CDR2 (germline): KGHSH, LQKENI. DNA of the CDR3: TGTGCCAGCTCACCACGTTCGGGGGTGGAGACCCAGTACTTC. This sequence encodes CASSPRSGVETQYF. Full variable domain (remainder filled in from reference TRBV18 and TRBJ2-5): NAGVMQNPRHLVRRRGQEARLRCSPMKGHSHVYWYRQLPEEGLKFMVYLQKENIIDESGMPKERFSAEFPKEGPSILRIQQVVRGDSAAYFCASSPRSGVETQYFGPGTRLLVL.

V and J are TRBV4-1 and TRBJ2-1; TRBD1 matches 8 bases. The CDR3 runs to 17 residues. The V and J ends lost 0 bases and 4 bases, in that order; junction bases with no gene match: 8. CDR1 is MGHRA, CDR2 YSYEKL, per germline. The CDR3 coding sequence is TGCGCCAGCAGCCAAGATCAACGGGACAGGACATACAATGAGCAGTTCTTC. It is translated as CASSQDQRDRTYNEQFF.

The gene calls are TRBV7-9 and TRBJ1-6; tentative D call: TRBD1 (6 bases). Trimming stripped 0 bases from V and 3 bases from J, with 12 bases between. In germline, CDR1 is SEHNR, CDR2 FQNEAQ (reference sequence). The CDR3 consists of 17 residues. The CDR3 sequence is CASSLASGTNYNSPLHF. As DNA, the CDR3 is TGTGCCAGCAGCTTAGCGTCGGGGACAAACTATAATTCACCCCTCCACTTT.

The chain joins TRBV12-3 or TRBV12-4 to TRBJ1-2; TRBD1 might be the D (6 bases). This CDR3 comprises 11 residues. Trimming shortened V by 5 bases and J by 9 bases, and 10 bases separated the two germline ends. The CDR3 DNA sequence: TGTGCCAGCAGTGCAGGGGTTCGCTACACCTTC. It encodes CASSAGVRYTF.

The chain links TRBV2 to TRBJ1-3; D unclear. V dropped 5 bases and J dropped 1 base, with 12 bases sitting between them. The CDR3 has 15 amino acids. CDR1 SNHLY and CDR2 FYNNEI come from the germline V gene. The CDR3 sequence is CASSPARFSGNTIYF. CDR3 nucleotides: TGTGCCAGCAGTCCCGCACGGTTTTCTGGAAACACCATATATTTT. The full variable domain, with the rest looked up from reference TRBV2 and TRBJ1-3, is EPEVTQTPSHQVTQMGQEVILRCVPISNHLYFYWYRQILGQKVEFLVSFYNNEISEKSEIFDDQFSVERPDGSNFTLKIRSTKLEDSAMYFCASSPARFSGNTIYFGEGSWLTVV.

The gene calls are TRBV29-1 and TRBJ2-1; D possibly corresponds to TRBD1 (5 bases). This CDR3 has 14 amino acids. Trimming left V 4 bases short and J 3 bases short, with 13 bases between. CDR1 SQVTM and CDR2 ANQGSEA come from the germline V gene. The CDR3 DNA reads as TGCAGCGTTGTCGTGACAGCATACTACAATGAGCAGTTCTTC. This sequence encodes CSVVVTAYYNEQFF.

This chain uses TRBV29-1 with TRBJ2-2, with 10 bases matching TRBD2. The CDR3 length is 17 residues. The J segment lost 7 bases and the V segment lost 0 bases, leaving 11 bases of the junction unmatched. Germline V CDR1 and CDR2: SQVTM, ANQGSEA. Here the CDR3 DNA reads TGCAGCGTTGAAGATCTTCAGAAGCGGGGGGGACGCGGGGAGCTGTTTTTT. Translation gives CSVEDLQKRGGRGELFF.

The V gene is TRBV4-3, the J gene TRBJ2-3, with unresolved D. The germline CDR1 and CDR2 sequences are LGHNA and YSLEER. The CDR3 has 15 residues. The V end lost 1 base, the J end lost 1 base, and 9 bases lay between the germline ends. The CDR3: CASSQGLPGTDTQYF. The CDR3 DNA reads TGCGCCAGCAGCCAAGGGCTCCCCGGCACAGATACGCAGTATTTT.

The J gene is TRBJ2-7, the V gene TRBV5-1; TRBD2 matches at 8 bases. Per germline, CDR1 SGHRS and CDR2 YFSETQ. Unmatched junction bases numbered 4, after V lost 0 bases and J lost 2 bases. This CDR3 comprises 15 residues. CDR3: CASSLGAGVAYEQYF. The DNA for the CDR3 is TGCGCCAGCAGCTTGGGAGCGGGGGTAGCCTACGAGCAGTACTTC.

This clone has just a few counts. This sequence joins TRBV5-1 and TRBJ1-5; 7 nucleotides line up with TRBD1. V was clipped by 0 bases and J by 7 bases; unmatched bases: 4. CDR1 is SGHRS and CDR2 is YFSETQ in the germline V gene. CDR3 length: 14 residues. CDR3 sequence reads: CASSLGAGGQPQHF. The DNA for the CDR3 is TGCGCCAGCAGCTTGGGGGCAGGGGGACAGCCCCAGCATTTT. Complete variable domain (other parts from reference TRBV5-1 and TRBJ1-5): KAGVTQTPRYLIKTRGQQVTLSCSPISGHRSVSWYQQTPGQGLQFLFEYFSETQRNKGNFPGRFSGRQFSNSRSEMNVSTLELGDSALYLCASSLGAGGQPQHFGDGTRLSIL.

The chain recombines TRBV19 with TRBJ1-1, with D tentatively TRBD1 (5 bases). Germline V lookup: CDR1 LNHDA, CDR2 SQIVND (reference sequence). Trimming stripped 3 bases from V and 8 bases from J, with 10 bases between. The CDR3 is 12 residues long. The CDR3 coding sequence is TGTGCCAGTAGTATGGGGCATGGAGAAGCTTTCTTT. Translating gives CASSMGHGEAFF.

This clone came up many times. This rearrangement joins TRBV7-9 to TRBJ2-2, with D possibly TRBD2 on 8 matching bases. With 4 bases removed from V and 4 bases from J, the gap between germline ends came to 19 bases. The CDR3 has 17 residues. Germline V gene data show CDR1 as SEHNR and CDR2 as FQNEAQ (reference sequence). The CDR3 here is CASSSPGGGFGTGELFF. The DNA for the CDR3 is TGTGCCAGCAGCTCCCCGGGAGGGGGCTTCGGCACCGGGGAGCTGTTTTTT.

CDR3 amino acids: CASSYLNDRKIEANHLRNTIYF. The CDR3 DNA is TGTGCCAGCAGTTACCTCAATGACAGGAAGATAGAGGCAAACCACCTTCGAAACACCATATATTTT. The chain links TRBV6-9 to TRBJ1-3, with D maybe TRBD1 (6 bases). This CDR3 region has 22 residues. Germline assignment: CDR1 MNHGY and CDR2 SVAAGI. V lost 3 bases and J lost 5, with 35 bases in between.

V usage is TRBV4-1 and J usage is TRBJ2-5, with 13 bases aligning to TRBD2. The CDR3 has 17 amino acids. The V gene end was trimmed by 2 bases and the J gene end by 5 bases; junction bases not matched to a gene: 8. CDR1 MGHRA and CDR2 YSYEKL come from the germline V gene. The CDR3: CASSQPSGLAGFETQYF. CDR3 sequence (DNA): TGCGCCAGCAGCCAACCGTCGGGACTAGCGGGGTTTGAGACCCAGTACTTC.

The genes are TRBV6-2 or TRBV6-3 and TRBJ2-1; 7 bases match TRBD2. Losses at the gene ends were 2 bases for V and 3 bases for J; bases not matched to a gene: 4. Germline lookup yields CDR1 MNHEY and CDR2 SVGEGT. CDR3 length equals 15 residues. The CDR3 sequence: CASSYGTTFYNEQFF. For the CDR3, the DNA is TGTGCCAGCAGTTACGGGACTACCTTCTACAATGAGCAGTTCTTC.

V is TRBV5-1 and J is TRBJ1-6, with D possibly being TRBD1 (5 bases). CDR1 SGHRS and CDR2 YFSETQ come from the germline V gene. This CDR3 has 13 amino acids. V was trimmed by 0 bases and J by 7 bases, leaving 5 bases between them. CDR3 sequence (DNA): TGCGCCAGCAGCTTGGAGGGGAATTCACCCCTCCACTTT. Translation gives CASSLEGNSPLHF.

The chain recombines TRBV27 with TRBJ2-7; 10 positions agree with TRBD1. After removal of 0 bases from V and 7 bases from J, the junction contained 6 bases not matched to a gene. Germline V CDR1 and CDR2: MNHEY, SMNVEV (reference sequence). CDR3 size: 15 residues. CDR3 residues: CASSLSRQGAKEQYF. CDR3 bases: TGTGCCAGCAGTTTATCGAGACAGGGGGCTAAAGAGCAGTACTTC.

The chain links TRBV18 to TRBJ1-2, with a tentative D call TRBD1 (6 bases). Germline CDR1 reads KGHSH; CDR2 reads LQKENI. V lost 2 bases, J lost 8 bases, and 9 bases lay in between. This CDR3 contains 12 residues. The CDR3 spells CASSPAGAGYTF. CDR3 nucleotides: TGTGCCAGCTCACCAGCGGGGGCCGGCTACACCTTC.

The CDR3 protein is CASSQGLAVGNTIYF. Written as DNA, the CDR3 is TGTGCCAGCAGCCAAGGACTAGCGGTTGGAAACACCATATATTTT. The chain has TRBV3-1 (or the pseudogene TRBV3-2) and TRBJ1-3, with D unclear. This CDR3 has 15 amino acids. Germline lookup yields CDR1 LGHDT and CDR2 YNNKEL (reference sequence). Trimming cost V 1 base and J 3 bases, with 10 bases left between them.

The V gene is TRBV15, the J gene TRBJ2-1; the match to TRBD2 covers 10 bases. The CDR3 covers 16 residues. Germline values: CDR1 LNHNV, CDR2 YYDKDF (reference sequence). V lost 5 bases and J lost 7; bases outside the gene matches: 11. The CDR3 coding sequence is TGTGCCACCAGCTCGATAAGACAGGGACTAGCGAATGAGCAGTTCTTC. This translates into CATSSIRQGLANEQFF.

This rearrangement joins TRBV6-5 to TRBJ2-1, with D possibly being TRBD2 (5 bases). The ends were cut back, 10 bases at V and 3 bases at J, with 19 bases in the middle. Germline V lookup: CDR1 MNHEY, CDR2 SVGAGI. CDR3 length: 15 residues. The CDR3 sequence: CATQTRTASYNEQFF. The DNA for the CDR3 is TGTGCCACTCAGACGCGGACTGCTAGCTACAATGAGCAGTTCTTC.

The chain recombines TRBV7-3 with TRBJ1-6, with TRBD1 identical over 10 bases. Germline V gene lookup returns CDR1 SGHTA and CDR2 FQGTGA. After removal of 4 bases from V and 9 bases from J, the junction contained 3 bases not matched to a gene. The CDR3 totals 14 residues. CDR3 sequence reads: CASSYGQGGSPLHF. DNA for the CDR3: TGTGCCAGCAGCTATGGACAGGGGGGTTCACCCCTCCACTTT.

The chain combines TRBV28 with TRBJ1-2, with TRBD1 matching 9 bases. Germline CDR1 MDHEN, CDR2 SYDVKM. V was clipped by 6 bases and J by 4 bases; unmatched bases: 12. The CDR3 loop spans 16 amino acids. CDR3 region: CASSLPWTGERYGYTF. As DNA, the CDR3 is TGTGCCAGCAGCCTACCCTGGACAGGGGAGCGCTATGGCTACACCTTC.

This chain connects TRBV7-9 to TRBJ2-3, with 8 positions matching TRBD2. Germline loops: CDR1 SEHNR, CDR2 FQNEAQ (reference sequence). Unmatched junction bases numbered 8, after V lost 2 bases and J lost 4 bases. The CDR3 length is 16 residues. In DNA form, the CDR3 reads TGTGCCAGCAGCTTAACGGGAGGGCCTAAGTCAGATACGCAGTATTTT. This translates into CASSLTGGPKSDTQYF. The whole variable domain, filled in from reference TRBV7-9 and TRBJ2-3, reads DTGVSQNPRHKITKRGQNVTFRCDPISEHNRLYWYRQTLGQGPEFLTYFQNEAQLEKSRLLSDRFSAERPKGSFSTLEIQRTEQGDSAMYLCASSLTGGPKSDTQYFGPGTRLTVL.

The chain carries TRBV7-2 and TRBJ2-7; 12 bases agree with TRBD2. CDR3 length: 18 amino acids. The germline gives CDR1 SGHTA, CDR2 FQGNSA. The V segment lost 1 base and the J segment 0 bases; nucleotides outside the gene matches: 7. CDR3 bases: TGTGCCAGCAGCTTAGTCCCTAGCGGGAGGGCTAGCTCCTACGAGCAGTACTTC. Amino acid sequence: CASSLVPSGRASSYEQYF.

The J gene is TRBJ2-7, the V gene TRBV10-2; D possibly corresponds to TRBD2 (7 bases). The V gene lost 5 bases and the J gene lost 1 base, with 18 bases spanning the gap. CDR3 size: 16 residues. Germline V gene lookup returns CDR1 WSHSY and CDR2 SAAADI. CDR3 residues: CASSITRGARSYEQYF. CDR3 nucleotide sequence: TGCGCCAGCAGTATAACACGGGGGGCCCGTTCCTACGAGCAGTACTTC.

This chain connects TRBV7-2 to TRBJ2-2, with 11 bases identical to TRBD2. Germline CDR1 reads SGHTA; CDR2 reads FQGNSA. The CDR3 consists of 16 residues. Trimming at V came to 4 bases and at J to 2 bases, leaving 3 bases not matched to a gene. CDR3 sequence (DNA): TGTGCCAGCAGCTCACTAGCGGGGGTTAACACCGGGGAGCTGTTTTTT. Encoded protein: CASSSLAGVNTGELFF.